The 10 T cell receptor beta chains presented below share a single source sample, sequenced in a study of a mutant IDH1 vaccine in newly diagnosed glioma. The time point here: week 5, during vaccination. Every single dose of the vaccine, 300 ug of mutant IDH1 20-mer peptide, came with topical imiquimod. Assay: immunoSEQ multiplex PCR; the TCRdb copy retains only in-frame clones and omits some. The sample lists roughly 42,000 clones; around 85% were seen once. Antigens of these TCRs are unknown. The sample in question was PBMCs, obtained from a glioma patient whose treatment included an IDH1 peptide vaccine. The receptors here all came from a middle-aged man with glioma.

The chain uses TRBV2 and TRBJ2-1; D possibly corresponds to TRBD2 (6 bases). This CDR3 has 14 amino acids. Deletions cut 7 bases from V and 4 bases from J, with 14 bases between. The V gene's germline CDR1 is SNHLY and CDR2 FYNNEI. The CDR3 DNA reads TGTGCCAGCAAACTAGCAGAGGGGTACAATGAGCAGTTCTTC. The encoded protein is CASKLAEGYNEQFF.

The chain uses TRBV7-2 and TRBJ2-3, with D possibly matching TRBD2 (6 bases). The CDR3 is made up of 16 amino acids. Trimming took 0 bases from V and 14 from J, leaving 24 bases between them. CDR1 and CDR2 (germline): SGHTA, FQGNSA. CDR3 amino acids: CASSLALLGGGVPPYF. For the CDR3, the DNA is TGTGCCAGCAGCTTAGCTCTCTTGGGGGGTGGTGTACCCCCGTATTTT.

The genes are TRBV18 and TRBJ2-3; D is possibly TRBD1 or TRBD2 (5 bases each). This CDR3 comprises 14 residues. V was shortened by 2 bases and J by 1 base, with 7 bases between the two germline ends. Germline loops: CDR1 KGHSH, CDR2 LQKENI. CDR3 region: CASSPRDGTDTQYF. CDR3 sequence (DNA): TGTGCCAGCTCACCAAGGGACGGCACAGATACGCAGTATTTT.

The CDR3 here is CASSLQFRDLVNEKLFF. Here the CDR3 DNA reads TGTGCCAGCAGCCTGCAATTCCGGGACCTAGTAAATGAAAAACTGTTTTTT. The V gene is TRBV21-1, the J gene TRBJ1-4. TRBV21-1 is reported as a pseudogene. The CDR3 has 17 amino acids.

The V gene is TRBV14, the J gene TRBJ2-7, with no clear D. Trimming cost V 3 bases and J 5 bases, with 11 bases left between them. Germline lookup yields CDR1 SGHDN and CDR2 FVKESK. This CDR3 is built from 13 residues. The CDR3 sequence: CASSQWLVDEQYF. CDR3 DNA sequence: TGTGCCAGCAGCCAGTGGCTCGTGGACGAGCAGTACTTC.

In DNA, the CDR3 is TGTGCCAGCAGTCTCAGGACATTCGGCTACACCTTC. It encodes CASSLRTFGYTF. This chain connects TRBV28 to TRBJ1-2; a weak D match, TRBD1 (5 bases). From germline, CDR1 is MDHEN and CDR2 SYDVKM. The CDR3 loop spans 12 amino acids. Trimming cost V 5 bases and J 8 bases, with 12 bases left between them.

The V call is TRBV19, the J call TRBJ2-2; 7 positions match TRBD1. This CDR3 comprises 16 residues. The germline CDR1 and CDR2 sequences are LNHDA and SQIVND (reference sequence). Germline trimming cut 6 bases from V and 4 bases from J; bases unmatched to any gene: 11. CDR3 region: CASSPRRGTATGELFF. The CDR3 coding sequence is TGTGCCAGTAGCCCTCGGAGAGGGACAGCCACCGGGGAGCTGTTTTTT.

This sequence joins TRBV10-3 and TRBJ1-2; perhaps TRBD1 as D (5 bases). Trimming left V 3 bases short and J 3 bases short, with 20 bases between. The CDR3 is made up of 17 amino acids. Looked up from germline, CDR1 is ENHRY and CDR2 is SYGVKD. CDR3 in amino acids: CAISDPPGRPLDYGYTF. The CDR3 bases are TGTGCCATCAGTGATCCCCCGGGACGGCCCTTGGACTATGGCTACACCTTC.

The chain uses TRBV2 and TRBJ1-4; TRBD1 aligns across 9 bases. J was trimmed by 7 bases and V by 6 bases; bases with no gene match: 9. The CDR3 is 15 residues long. CDR1 SNHLY and CDR2 FYNNEI come from the germline V gene. The chain's CDR3 is CASSKRTGDTEKLFF. CDR3 DNA: TGTGCCAGCAGCAAAAGGACAGGGGATACTGAAAAACTGTTTTTT.

The chain uses TRBV6-5 and TRBJ2-7, with D possibly TRBD2 on 5 matching bases. The CDR3 runs 15 residues. The V end was cut by 0 bases, the J end by 3 bases, with 12 bases between. Germline V CDR1 and CDR2: MNHEY, SVGAGI. CDR3: CASSYSGEQHYEQYF. CDR3 nucleotides: TGTGCCAGCAGTTACTCGGGAGAGCAGCACTACGAGCAGTACTTC.